This T cell receptor beta chain is drawn from a study of tumour-infiltrating T cells in Burkitt lymphoma. Study at large: The Burkitt lymphoma cohort spanned all epidemiological subtypes. Productive clonality predicted overall and progression-free survival.

Sequencing was performed with immunoSEQ multiplex PCR; in TCRdb, only in-frame clones are kept and a portion is missing. The table includes approximately 46,000 clones, approximately 31% detected once. V was cut by 5 bases and J by 4 bases, with 18 bases left in between. Germline V gene lookup returns CDR1 SGHDT and CDR2 YYEEEE. The CDR3 is 15 residues long. A few counts support this clone. Its antigen is not known. The study's findings and limits: Several public clonotypes recurred in numerous Burkitt lymphoma patients.

The sample consisted of tumor tissue. The TCR originated in a human donor with Burkitt lymphoma. The V call is TRBV5-6, the J call TRBJ1-2; the D gene is possibly TRBD1 (5 bases). This CDR3 is CASRTAPLGGYGYTF. CDR3 in DNA: TGTGCCAGCAGGACGGCTCCGCTTGGGGGCTATGGCTACACCTTC.